The next 25 T cell receptor beta chains were all read from a single sample in a study of Ad26.COV2.S vaccination and SARS-CoV-2 variants. Sequencing was performed with immunoSEQ multiplex PCR; in TCRdb, only in-frame clones are kept and a portion is missing. This table holds approximately 250,000 clones, around 88% found once. Treatment indicated: around 19 received Ad26.COV2.S at low or high dose, single or two shots; about 5 received placebo; per-sample allocation not given. On day 63 after the first injection, vaccine and placebo recipients gave samples. Here the sequenced sample was peripheral blood, taken in a trial of Ad26.COV2.S vaccine versus placebo. The receptors here all came from a person between 18 and 60 years old who received the Ad26.COV2.S COVID-19 vaccine or a placebo.

The J gene is TRBJ2-1, the V gene TRBV7-2; 12 nucleotides agree with TRBD2. Germline CDR1 and CDR2: SGHTA and FQGNSA. The V segment lost 2 bases and the J segment 8 bases; nucleotides outside the gene matches: 7. The CDR3 covers 16 residues. In DNA form, the CDR3 reads TGTGCCAGCAGCTTATACGGACCTAGCGGGAGGGATGAGCAGTTCTTC. Translated, it gives CASSLYGPSGRDEQFF.

CDR3 DNA: TGTGCCACCAGTGACCCCGACAGACCCAATGACTACACCTTC. This gives the protein CATSDPDRPNDYTF. This chain connects TRBV24-1 to TRBJ1-2; a possible D gene is TRBD1 (5 bases). The CDR3 runs to 14 residues. The V end was cut by 4 bases, the J end by 10 bases, with 18 bases between. The germline V gene has CDR1 KGHDR and CDR2 SFDVKD.

As concerns this clone: Other nucleotide sequences from this sample produce the same CDR3. The J gene is TRBJ2-7, the V gene TRBV3-1 (or the pseudogene TRBV3-2), with 7 positions matching TRBD2. Per the germline V gene, CDR1 is LGHDT and CDR2 is YNNKEL (reference sequence). This CDR3 contains 13 residues. With 3 bases clipped from V and 3 bases from J, the junction kept 2 bases outside the gene matches. CDR3 DNA sequence: TGTGCCAGCAGCCAGGGGGGGGGCTACGAGCAGTACTTC. It codes for CASSQGGGYEQYF.

This clone was recorded only once. The chain joins TRBV5-5 to TRBJ2-3; D not certain. Germline CDR1 SGHKS, CDR2 YYEKEE (reference sequence). Trimming shortened V by 5 bases and J by 0 bases, and 4 bases separated the two germline ends. This CDR3 spans 12 amino acids. The CDR3 sequence is CASRYSTDTQYF. The CDR3 region has the DNA TGTGCCAGCAGGTACAGCACAGATACGCAGTATTTT.

About this clone: Compared with germline, one end of the junction differs, possibly owing to a read error. The chain has TRBV20-1 and TRBJ1-1, with 7 bases matching TRBD1. The CDR3 is 11 residues long. Germline values: CDR1 DFQATT, CDR2 SNEGSKA (reference sequence). The chain's CDR3 is CSARGGPGAFF. CDR3 bases: TGCAGTGCCAGAGGGGGCCCCGGGGCTTTCTTT.

The chain is built from TRBV10-3 and TRBJ1-1, with TRBD1 matching over 7 bases. V was pared by 6 bases and J by 0 bases, with 10 bases of the junction left unmatched. This CDR3 is 16 amino acids long. Germline CDR1 is ENHRY and CDR2 is SYGVKD. In DNA form, the CDR3 reads TGTGCCATCAGGTTATCGCAGGGGGGCATGAACACTGAAGCTTTCTTT. Translating it yields CAIRLSQGGMNTEAFF.

This clone has more than one count but fewer than ten. The chain uses TRBV19 and TRBJ1-1, with D tentatively TRBD1 (6 bases). V was cut by 8 bases and J by 4 bases, with 14 bases left in between. CDR1 and CDR2 from the germline V gene are LNHDA and SQIVND (reference sequence). The CDR3 has 13 amino acids. In DNA, the CDR3 is TGTGCCAGTTCAGGGGAGGTGGGCACTGAAGCTTTCTTT. Translating it yields CASSGEVGTEAFF.

The rearrangement joins TRBV19 to TRBJ1-1, with D unclear. The V gene lost 5 bases and the J gene lost 6 bases, with 13 bases spanning the gap. In germline, CDR1 is LNHDA, CDR2 SQIVND (reference sequence). This CDR3 contains 13 residues. CDR3 loop: CASSVKRRAEAFF. The CDR3 DNA sequence: TGTGCCAGTAGTGTGAAAAGGAGGGCTGAAGCTTTCTTT. Supplemented by reference TRBV19 and TRBJ1-1, the full variable domain reads DGGITQSPKYLFRKEGQNVTLSCEQNLNHDAMYWYRQDPGQGLRLIYYSQIVNDFQKGDIAEGYSVSREKKESFPLTVTSAQKNPTAFYLCASSVKRRAEAFFGQGTRLTVV.

This rearrangement joins TRBV20-1 to TRBJ2-1; no firm D call. The CDR3 loop spans 11 amino acids. Per the germline V gene, CDR1 is DFQATT and CDR2 is SNEGSKA (reference sequence). Trimming pared 6 bases from V and 11 bases from J, leaving 14 bases between. CDR3 residues: CSANLPGKQFF. As DNA, the CDR3 is TGCAGTGCAAACCTACCCGGAAAGCAGTTCTTC.

The chain links TRBV7-2 to TRBJ2-3, with 7 bases identical to TRBD2. The trim removed 2 bases at V and 1 base at J, leaving 12 bases unmatched. This CDR3 has 18 residues. CDR1 is SGHTA and CDR2 is FQGNSA in the germline V gene. The CDR3 DNA reads TGTGCCAGCAGCTTATCCAGCGGGATGAGTACGGGCACAGATACGCAGTATTTT. This sequence encodes CASSLSSGMSTGTDTQYF.

The chain joins TRBV5-5 to TRBJ2-5; D unclear. Germline CDR1 and CDR2: SGHKS and YYEKEE (reference sequence). This CDR3 region has 14 residues. V dropped 4 bases and J dropped 5 bases, with 15 bases sitting between them. Here the CDR3 reads CASSRQIGPETQYF. CDR3 sequence (DNA): TGTGCCAGCAGCCGTCAGATTGGGCCGGAGACCCAGTACTTC.

V gene TRBV6-5 combines with J gene TRBJ1-6; 8 bases map to TRBD1. The CDR3 runs 16 residues. Per germline, CDR1 MNHEY and CDR2 SVGAGI. V dropped 0 bases and J dropped 5; count of bases not matched to a gene: 3. Here the CDR3 reads CASSYSDRAHNSPLHF. CDR3 DNA: TGTGCCAGCAGTTACTCGGACAGGGCTCATAATTCACCCCTCCACTTT.

The chain joins TRBV7-2 to TRBJ2-5; tentative D call: TRBD2 (5 bases). Deletions cut 5 bases from V and 5 bases from J, with 15 bases between. The CDR3 consists of 14 residues. The V gene's germline CDR1 is SGHTA and CDR2 FQGNSA. The CDR3 protein is CASSPRTRAETQYF. The CDR3 region has the DNA TGTGCCAGCAGCCCCAGGACTCGGGCGGAGACCCAGTACTTC.

The genes are TRBV27 and TRBJ1-1, with D maybe TRBD1 (5 bases). Trimming pared 4 bases from V and 10 bases from J, leaving 16 bases between. The CDR3 spans 13 residues. The germline V gene has CDR1 MNHEY and CDR2 SMNVEV (reference sequence). CDR3 sequence: CASSSGTPYGAFF. CDR3 nucleotides: TGTGCCAGCAGTTCCGGGACCCCGTACGGAGCTTTCTTT.

This clone has a single count. Germline is not matched at one junction end, which may reflect a read error. Here the CDR3 reads CASSATPGVNNGYTF. Written as DNA, the CDR3 is TGTGCCAGCAGCGCCACACCAGGGGTTAACAATGGCTACACCTTC. V is TRBV4-2 and J is TRBJ1-2, with D maybe TRBD1 (6 bases). Per germline, CDR1 LGHNA and CDR2 YNFKEQ. The CDR3 sequence is 15 residues long.

The chain uses TRBV2 and TRBJ2-7, with D possibly being TRBD1 or TRBD2 (5 bases each). The CDR3 length is 14 residues. Germline CDR1 is SNHLY and CDR2 is FYNNEI. V lost 3 bases and J 3 bases, leaving 12 bases between the germline ends. The CDR3 DNA reads TGTGCCAGCAGTGAGGGGGACGGAGGCTACGAGCAGTACGTC. It codes for CASSEGDGGYEQYV.

The chain uses TRBV4-3 and TRBJ2-3; no clear D. The CDR3 is 15 residues long. Germline loops: CDR1 LGHNA, CDR2 YSLEER. V lost 0 bases and J lost 4, with 11 bases in between. The CDR3 sequence is CASSQDGLPSDTQYF. The CDR3 DNA follows: TGCGCCAGCAGCCAAGACGGGCTACCCTCAGATACGCAGTATTTT.

The V and J genes are TRBV7-3 and TRBJ2-1; 9 positions agree with TRBD1. This CDR3 has 15 residues. V shed 6 bases and J 7 bases; nucleotides not matched to a gene: 10. CDR1 and CDR2 (germline): SGHTA, FQGTGA. CDR3 protein: CASSPDRGAGNEQFF. The CDR3, as DNA: TGTGCCAGCAGTCCTGACAGGGGGGCCGGGAATGAGCAGTTCTTC.

This clone was recorded a few times. The chain carries TRBV20-1 and TRBJ1-2; no reliable D call. Germline V CDR1 and CDR2: DFQATT, SNEGSKA (reference sequence). Trimming shortened V by 4 bases and J by 6 bases, and 6 bases separated the two germline ends. CDR3 size: 10 residues. CDR3 sequence: CSATENGYTF. As DNA, the CDR3 is TGCAGTGCTACCGAAAATGGCTACACCTTC.

V is TRBV5-4 and J is TRBJ1-1, with TRBD1 matching over 9 bases. Germline CDR1 is SGHNT and CDR2 is YYREEE (reference sequence). The CDR3 is 14 residues long. The V gene end was trimmed by 1 base and the J gene end by 6 bases; junction bases not matched to a gene: 4. DNA for the CDR3: TGTGCCAGCAGCTTGATGGGGACAGGGTCTGAAGCTTTCTTT. This gives the protein CASSLMGTGSEAFF.

This rearrangement joins TRBV20-1 to TRBJ2-2; D is unclear. V lost 3 bases and J 5 bases, leaving 13 bases between the germline ends. Germline assignment: CDR1 DFQATT and CDR2 SNEGSKA (reference sequence). This CDR3 spans 14 amino acids. For the CDR3, the DNA is TGCAGTGCTAGTCTTGCGGCTGGTACCGGGGAGCTGTTTTTT. This gives the protein CSASLAAGTGELFF.

This chain uses TRBV29-1 with TRBJ2-2, with D perhaps being TRBD1 or TRBD2 (5 bases each). Trimming cost V 4 bases and J 4 bases, with 7 bases left between them. This CDR3 has 12 amino acids. In germline, CDR1 is SQVTM, CDR2 ANQGSEA. CDR3 residues: CSVVGVTGELFF. The CDR3 nucleotides are TGCAGCGTTGTGGGGGTCACCGGGGAGCTGTTTTTT.

This sequence joins TRBV7-2 and TRBJ1-2; tentative D call: TRBD1 (5 bases). The CDR3 runs to 15 residues. The germline gives CDR1 SGHTA, CDR2 FQGNSA. The V and J ends lost 1 base and 4 bases respectively, with 13 bases between them. The CDR3 region has the DNA TGTGCCAGCAGCTTAGTCTCTGGACAAGGCTATGGCTACACCTTC. Its protein product is CASSLVSGQGYGYTF.

The gene calls are TRBV3-1 (or the pseudogene TRBV3-2) and TRBJ2-3; 8 bases are a match to TRBD2. After removal of 2 bases from V and 4 bases from J, the junction contained 5 bases not matched to a gene. The CDR3 sequence is 15 residues long. Germline V CDR1 and CDR2: LGHDT, YNNKEL (reference sequence). The CDR3 is CASSQQTSASDTQYF. The DNA of the CDR3 is TGTGCCAGCAGCCAACAGACTAGCGCTTCAGATACGCAGTATTTT.

The chain couples TRBV5-5 to TRBJ1-2; D perhaps matches TRBD1 (6 bases). Trimming stripped 1 base from V and 1 base from J, with 11 bases between. This CDR3 is built from 15 residues. Germline CDR1 reads SGHKS; CDR2 reads YYEKEE (reference sequence). As DNA, the CDR3 is TGTGCCAGCAGCTTGCGAGGGGGGGTTAACTATGGCTACACCTTC. This encodes CASSLRGGVNYGYTF.